A selection of T cell receptor beta chains follows, all from one sample in a study of cytomegalovirus exposure and HLA in healthy donors. Method: immunoSEQ multiplex PCR; TCRdb's copy keeps in-frame clones and lacks some. The sample has under 200,000 clones, about 75% seen once. The material sequenced was PBMCs. The source is a male donor in good health and CMV-seropositive. The conserved cysteine and the conserved F or W are not part of the CDR3 here. A D gene is named only where the DNA matches it firmly.

TRBV27	TRBD1	ASSWGTVGSPLH
TRBV6-1	.	ASRDDSYEQY
TRBV5-1	.	ASSRGGSENTEAF
TRBV9	TRBD1	ASSEGQGDSNQPQH
TRBV19	.	ASSIGRDYQETQY
TRBV6-1	.	ASSELGTYNSPLH
TRBV7-9	TRBD2	ASSSLRGGPGELF
TRBV20-1	.	SASSRYEQY
TRBV4-1	TRBD1	ASSKNPGQSFVEQF
TRBV5-1	TRBD1	ASSLRGTGGNYEQY
TRBV2	.	ASSDVTARSEAF
TRBV13	.	ASSLQGTQPQH
TRBV5-1	.	ASSQRGLAF
TRBV7-9	.	ASSADYSYEQY
TRBV10-2	TRBD2	ASSGQRGPRGTQY
TRBV7-6	TRBD1	ASIPTGGETQY
TRBV15	TRBD1	ATSRPRGPGETQY
TRBV5-8	.	ASSLAVNSPLH
TRBV14	TRBD2	ASSPRWTSGVRETQY
TRBV6-4	TRBD2	ASSPRGGTDTQY
TRBV6-5	TRBD2	ASSYLAGGQETQY
TRBV19	TRBD1	ASTRQGLRELF
TRBV4-1	TRBD1	ASSPTGGAGANVLT
TRBV19	.	ATMEGSAGNTIY
TRBV10-2	.	AGRAGNTGELF
TRBV10-3	.	AIRSGATGELF
TRBV9	.	ASSAGTGYHEQY
TRBV9	TRBD2	ASTLRGGGTDTQY
TRBV18	.	ASSHGQLQNQPQH
TRBV6-5	.	ASRREGNSPLH
TRBV7-2	.	ASSFYERPNTEAF
TRBV6-1	.	ASSGQVANSGNTIY
TRBV30	.	AWSPGRDGELF
TRBV19	.	ASRSRNYGYT
TRBV7-9	TRBD2	ASSPTRLAGVYNEQF
TRBV30	TRBD2	AWSVGLAGPQETQY
TRBV7-8	.	ASSSRGSNQPQH
TRBV19	.	ASKEKEQPQH
TRBV20-1	.	SANQGETQY
TRBV19	TRBD1	ASTLTGQGTDTQY
TRBV11-2	TRBD1	ASSLVGQGATGELF
TRBV6-5	.	ASGRGGHQPQH
TRBV13	TRBD1	ASSLGWGQSNTEAF
TRBV7-9	TRBD2	ASSPRRLAGGQAEQF
TRBV9	.	ASSVGPETPNIQY
TRBV19	.	ASSIPRSHTGELF
TRBV10-3	.	AVARGVQETQY
TRBV18	.	ASSNRGGLDYGYT